A single sample is the source of the 17 T cell receptor beta chains below, sequenced in a study of monozygotic twins with inflammatory bowel disease. After re-calling the 5' RACE reads, TCRdb lists one entry per CDR3 protein, DNA absent. The sample includes approximately 40,000 distinct CDR3 sequences. The sequencing input was blood. These TCRs come from a human donor with ulcerative colitis or Crohn's disease, or a healthy co-twin of an affected twin (not recorded which).

The chain links TRBV28 to TRBJ1-2. The CDR3 is made up of 14 amino acids. Per the germline V gene, CDR1 is MDHEN and CDR2 is SYDVKM. Here the CDR3 reads CASSLWENQRGYTF.

This chain links TRBV20-1 with TRBJ2-3; without DNA, the TCRdb call of TRBD2 cannot be checked. Germline V CDR1 and CDR2: DFQATT, SNEGSKA (reference sequence). This CDR3 comprises 18 residues. CDR3: CSANLGLAGGTSTDTQYF.

V usage is TRBV20-1 and J usage is TRBJ1-1; lacking DNA, the TRBD1 call made by TCRdb goes unchecked. From germline, CDR1 is DFQATT and CDR2 SNEGSKA (reference sequence). This CDR3 has 14 amino acids. CDR3 protein: CSAREWGKFPEAFF.

This chain uses TRBV12-3 or TRBV12-4 with TRBJ1-4; absent DNA, TCRdb's TRBD1 call cannot be checked. This CDR3 spans 15 amino acids. The CDR3 region is CASSDGQGAGEKLFF.

The V call is TRBV7-8, the J call TRBJ2-3; absent DNA, TCRdb's TRBD2 call cannot be checked. The CDR3 totals 15 residues. The germline CDR1 and CDR2 sequences are SGHVS and FQNEAQ. The CDR3 sequence: CASSRPSGRSNTQYF.

This chain uses TRBV20-1 with TRBJ1-1; TCRdb's D call, TRBD1, is unchecked because there is no DNA. This CDR3 has 11 amino acids. Per germline, CDR1 DFQATT and CDR2 SNEGSKA (reference sequence). CDR3 loop: CSAHQQGGAFF.

Frequency places this clonotype as medium-sized. The CDR3: CASSRVQGTNQPQHF. This chain uses TRBV7-2 with TRBJ1-5; lacking DNA, the TRBD1 call made by TCRdb goes unchecked. Germline assignment: CDR1 SGHTA and CDR2 FQGNSA. This CDR3 contains 15 residues.

CDR3 in amino acids: CASSRTDTYEQYF. The chain couples TRBV5-1 to TRBJ2-7; TCRdb picks TRBD1, but there is no DNA to check that call. CDR1 and CDR2 from the germline V gene are SGHRS and YFSETQ. This CDR3 comprises 13 residues.

This chain's CDR3 is CASSLRGGNTVAFF. The rearrangement links TRBV7-2 to TRBJ1-1. The CDR3 contains 14 residues. Germline CDR1 reads SGHTA; CDR2 reads FQGNSA.

This chain uses TRBV19 with TRBJ2-1. CDR3 length equals 14 residues. Germline-derived CDR1 and CDR2 are LNHDA and SQIVND (reference sequence). The CDR3 sequence: CASSIQGSYNEQFF.

The chain carries TRBV5-1 and TRBJ2-5; TCRdb lists TRBD1, though no DNA is available to test this call. The CDR3 runs 15 residues. Germline V gives CDR1 SGHRS, CDR2 YFSETQ. The CDR3 is CASSFATGNQETQYF.

The gene calls are TRBV4-1 and TRBJ2-5; TCRdb gives TRBD2 as the D gene, but with no DNA this cannot be confirmed. The CDR3 has 18 residues. Germline loops: CDR1 MGHRA, CDR2 YSYEKL. Here the CDR3 reads CASSQDGKASGAQETQYF.

This rearrangement joins TRBV12-3 or TRBV12-4 to TRBJ2-6; checking the TCRdb D call of TRBD1 is not possible without DNA. This CDR3 has 14 residues. The CDR3 sequence is CASTRGLGANVLTF.

The CDR3 reads CASSRTSGRRQETQYF. The V gene is TRBV6-5, the J gene TRBJ2-5; TCRdb returns TRBD2, unconfirmable since there is no DNA. This CDR3 comprises 16 residues. The germline gives CDR1 MNHEY, CDR2 SVGAGI.

The CDR3 is CASSLVSGKSDYGYTF. The chain has TRBV7-9 and TRBJ1-2; absent DNA, TCRdb's TRBD1 call cannot be checked. The CDR3 extends over 16 amino acids. Germline CDR1 SEHNR, CDR2 FQNEAQ (reference sequence).

The chain employs TRBV20-1 and TRBJ2-1. Germline-derived CDR1 and CDR2 are DFQATT and SNEGSKA (reference sequence). CDR3 length: 13 amino acids. The CDR3: CSARDVAYNEQFF.

The chain is built from TRBV10-3 and TRBJ2-5; TCRdb's D call of TRBD1 is untestable without DNA. CDR1 is ENHRY and CDR2 is SYGVKD in the germline V gene. This CDR3 region has 15 residues. The CDR3 here is CAISANSGGRETQYF.